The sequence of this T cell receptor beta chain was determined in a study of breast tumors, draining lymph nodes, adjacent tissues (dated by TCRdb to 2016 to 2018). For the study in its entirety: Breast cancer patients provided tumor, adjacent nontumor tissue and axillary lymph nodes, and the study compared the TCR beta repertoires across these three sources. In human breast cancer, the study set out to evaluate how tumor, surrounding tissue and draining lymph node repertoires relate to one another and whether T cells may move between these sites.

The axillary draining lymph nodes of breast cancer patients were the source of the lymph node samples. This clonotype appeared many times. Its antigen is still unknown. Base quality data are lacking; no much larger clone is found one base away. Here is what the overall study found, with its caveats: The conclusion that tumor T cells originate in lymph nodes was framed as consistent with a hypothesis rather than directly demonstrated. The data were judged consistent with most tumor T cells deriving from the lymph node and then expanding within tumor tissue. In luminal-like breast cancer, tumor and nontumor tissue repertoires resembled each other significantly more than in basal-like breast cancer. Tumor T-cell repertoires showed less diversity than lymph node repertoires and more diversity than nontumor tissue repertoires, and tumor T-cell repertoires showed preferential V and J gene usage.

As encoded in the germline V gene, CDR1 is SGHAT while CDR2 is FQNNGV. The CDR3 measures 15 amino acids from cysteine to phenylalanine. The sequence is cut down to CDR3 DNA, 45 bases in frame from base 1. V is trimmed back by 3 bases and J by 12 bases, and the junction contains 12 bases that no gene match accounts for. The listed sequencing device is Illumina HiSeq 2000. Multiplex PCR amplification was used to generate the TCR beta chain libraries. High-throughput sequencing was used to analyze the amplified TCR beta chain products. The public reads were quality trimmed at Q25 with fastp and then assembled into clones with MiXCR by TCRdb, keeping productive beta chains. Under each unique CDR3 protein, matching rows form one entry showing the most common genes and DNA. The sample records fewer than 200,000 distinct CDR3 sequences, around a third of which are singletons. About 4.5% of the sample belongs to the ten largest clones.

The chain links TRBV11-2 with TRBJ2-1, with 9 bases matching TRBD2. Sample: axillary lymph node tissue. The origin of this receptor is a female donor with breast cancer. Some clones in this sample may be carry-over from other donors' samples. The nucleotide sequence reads TGTGCCAGCAGCTTCGTGGCGGGAGGGCCCGGGGGGCAGTTCTTC. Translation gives CASSFVAGGPGGQFF.